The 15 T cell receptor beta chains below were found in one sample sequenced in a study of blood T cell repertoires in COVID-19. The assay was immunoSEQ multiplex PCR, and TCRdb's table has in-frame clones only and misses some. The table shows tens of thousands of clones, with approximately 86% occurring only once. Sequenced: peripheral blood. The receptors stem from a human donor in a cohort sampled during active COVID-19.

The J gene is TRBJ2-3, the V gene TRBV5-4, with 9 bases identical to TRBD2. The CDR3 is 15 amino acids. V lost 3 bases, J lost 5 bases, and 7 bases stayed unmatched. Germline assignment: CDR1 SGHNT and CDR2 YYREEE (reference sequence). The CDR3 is CASSWPLAGEDTQYF. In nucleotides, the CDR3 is TGTGCCAGCAGCTGGCCCTTAGCGGGAGAAGATACGCAGTATTTT. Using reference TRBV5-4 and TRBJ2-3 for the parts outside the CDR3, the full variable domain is ETGVTQSPTHLIKTRGQQVTLRCSSQSGHNTVSWYQQALGQGPQFIFQYYREEENGRGNFPPRFSGLQFPNYSSELNVNALELDDSALYLCASSWPLAGEDTQYFGPGTRLTVL.

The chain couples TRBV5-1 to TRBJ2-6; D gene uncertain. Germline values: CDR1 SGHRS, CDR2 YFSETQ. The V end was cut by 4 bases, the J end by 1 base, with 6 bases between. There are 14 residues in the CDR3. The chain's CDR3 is CASSVYSGANVLTF. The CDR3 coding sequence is TGCGCCAGCAGCGTATATTCTGGGGCCAACGTCCTGACTTTC.

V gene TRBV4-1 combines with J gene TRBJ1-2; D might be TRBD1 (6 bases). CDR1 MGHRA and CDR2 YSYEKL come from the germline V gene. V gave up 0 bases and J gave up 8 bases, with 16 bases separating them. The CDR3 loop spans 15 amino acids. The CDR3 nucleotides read TGCGCCAGCAGCCAAGATAGAAAGATTAGGGGGGGCTACACCTTC. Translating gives CASSQDRKIRGGYTF.

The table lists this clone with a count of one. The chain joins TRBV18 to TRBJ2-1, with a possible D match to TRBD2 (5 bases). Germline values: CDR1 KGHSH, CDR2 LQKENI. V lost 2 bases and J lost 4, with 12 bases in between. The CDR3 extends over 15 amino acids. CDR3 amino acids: CASSPRARGYNEQFF. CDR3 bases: TGTGCCAGCTCACCAAGGGCAAGAGGGTACAATGAGCAGTTCTTC.

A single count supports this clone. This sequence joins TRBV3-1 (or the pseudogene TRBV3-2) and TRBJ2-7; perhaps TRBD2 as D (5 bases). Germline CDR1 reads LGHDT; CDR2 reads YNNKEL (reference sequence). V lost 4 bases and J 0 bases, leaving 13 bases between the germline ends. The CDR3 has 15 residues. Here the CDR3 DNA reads TGTGCCAGCAGCCTGGGCGGGTTGAGCTCCTACGAGCAGTACTTC. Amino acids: CASSLGGLSSYEQYF.

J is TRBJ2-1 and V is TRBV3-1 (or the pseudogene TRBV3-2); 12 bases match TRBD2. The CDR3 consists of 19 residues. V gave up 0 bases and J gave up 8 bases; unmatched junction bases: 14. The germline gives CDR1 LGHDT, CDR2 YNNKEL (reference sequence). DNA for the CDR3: TGTGCCAGCAGCCAAGACGTAGCGACTAGCGGGAGTCGTACAGATGAGCAGTTCTTC. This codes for CASSQDVATSGSRTDEQFF.

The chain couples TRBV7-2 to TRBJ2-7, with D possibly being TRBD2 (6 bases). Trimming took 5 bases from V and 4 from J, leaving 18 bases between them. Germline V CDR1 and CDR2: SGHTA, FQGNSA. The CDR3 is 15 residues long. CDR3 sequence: CASSPTRGQLYEQYF. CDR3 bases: TGTGCCAGCAGCCCCACGCGGGGCCAGCTTTACGAGCAGTACTTC. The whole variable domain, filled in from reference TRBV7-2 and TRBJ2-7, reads GAGVSQSPSNKVTEKGKDVELRCDPISGHTALYWYRQSLGQGLEFLIYFQGNSAPDKSGLPSDRFSAERTGGSVSTLTIQRTQQEDSAVYLCASSPTRGQLYEQYFGPGTRLTVT.

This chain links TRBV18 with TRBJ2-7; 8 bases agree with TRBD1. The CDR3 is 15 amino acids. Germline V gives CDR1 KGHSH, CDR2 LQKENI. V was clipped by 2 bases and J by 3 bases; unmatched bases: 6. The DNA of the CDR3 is TGTGCCAGCTCACCAGGACAGGGAACTGTCTACGAGCAGTACTTC. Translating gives CASSPGQGTVYEQYF.

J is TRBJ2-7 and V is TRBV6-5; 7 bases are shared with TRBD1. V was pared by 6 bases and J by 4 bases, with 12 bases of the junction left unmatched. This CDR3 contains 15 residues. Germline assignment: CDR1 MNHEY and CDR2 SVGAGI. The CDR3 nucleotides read TGTGCCAGCAGGAGGAGCCCGACAGGGCGGTACGAGCAGTACTTC. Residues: CASRRSPTGRYEQYF.

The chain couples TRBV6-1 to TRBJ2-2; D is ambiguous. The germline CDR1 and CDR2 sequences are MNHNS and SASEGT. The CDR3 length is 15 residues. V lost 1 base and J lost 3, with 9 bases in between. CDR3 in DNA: TGTGCCAGCAGTGAAGGGCCCCTCCACACCGGGGAGCTGTTTTTT. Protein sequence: CASSEGPLHTGELFF.

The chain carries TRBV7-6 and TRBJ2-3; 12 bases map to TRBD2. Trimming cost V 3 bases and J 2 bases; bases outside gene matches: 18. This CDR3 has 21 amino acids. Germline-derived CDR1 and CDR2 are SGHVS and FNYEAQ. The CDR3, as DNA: TGTGCCAGCAGCTTGAATATAGGAACTAGCGGGAGGAAGAGTCTCACAGATACGCAGTATTTT. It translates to CASSLNIGTSGRKSLTDTQYF.

CDR3 DNA: TGTGCCAGCAGCTTAGATAGCGCGCCCCTCAGGGAGCAGTTCTTC. Translating gives CASSLDSAPLREQFF. This chain uses TRBV7-2 with TRBJ2-1; weak D call: TRBD2 (5 bases). The CDR3 length is 15 residues. V dropped 1 base and J dropped 10 bases, with 17 bases sitting between them. Per the germline V gene, CDR1 is SGHTA and CDR2 is FQGNSA.

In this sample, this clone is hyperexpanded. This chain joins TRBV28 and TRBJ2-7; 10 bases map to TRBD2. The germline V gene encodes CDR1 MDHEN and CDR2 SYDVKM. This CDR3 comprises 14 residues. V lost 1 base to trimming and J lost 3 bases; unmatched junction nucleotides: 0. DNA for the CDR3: TGTGCCAGCAGTTTATTAGCGGGAGGCTACGAGCAGTACTTC. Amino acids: CASSLLAGGYEQYF.

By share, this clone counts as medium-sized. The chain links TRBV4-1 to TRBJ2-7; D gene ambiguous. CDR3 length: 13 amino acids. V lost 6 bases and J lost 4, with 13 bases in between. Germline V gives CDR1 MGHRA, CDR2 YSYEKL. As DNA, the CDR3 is TGCGCCAGCAGTGCAGGCCGGTGGTACGAGCAGTACTTC. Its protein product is CASSAGRWYEQYF.

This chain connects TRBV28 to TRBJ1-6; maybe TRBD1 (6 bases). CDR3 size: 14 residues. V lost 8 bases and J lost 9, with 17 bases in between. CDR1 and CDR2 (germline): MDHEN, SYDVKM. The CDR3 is CASESGTRGSPLHF. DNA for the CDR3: TGTGCCAGCGAGTCCGGGACAAGAGGTTCACCCCTCCACTTT.